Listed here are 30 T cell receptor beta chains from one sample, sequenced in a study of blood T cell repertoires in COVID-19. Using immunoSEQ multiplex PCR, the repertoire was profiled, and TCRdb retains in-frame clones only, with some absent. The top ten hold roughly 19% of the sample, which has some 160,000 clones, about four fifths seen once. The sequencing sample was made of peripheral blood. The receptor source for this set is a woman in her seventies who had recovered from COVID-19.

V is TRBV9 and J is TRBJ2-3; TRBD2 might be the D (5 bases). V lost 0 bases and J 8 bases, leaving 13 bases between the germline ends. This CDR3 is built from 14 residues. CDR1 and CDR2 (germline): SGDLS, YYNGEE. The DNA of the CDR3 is TGTGCCAGCAGCGTAGATGGGAGCGTGGGTACGCAGTATTTT. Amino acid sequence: CASSVDGSVGTQYF. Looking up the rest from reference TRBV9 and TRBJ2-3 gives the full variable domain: DSGVTQTPKHLITATGQRVTLRCSPRSGDLSVYWYQQSLDQGLQFLIQYYNGEERAKGNILERFSAQQFPDLHSELNLSSLELGDSALYFCASSVDGSVGTQYFGPGTRLTVL.

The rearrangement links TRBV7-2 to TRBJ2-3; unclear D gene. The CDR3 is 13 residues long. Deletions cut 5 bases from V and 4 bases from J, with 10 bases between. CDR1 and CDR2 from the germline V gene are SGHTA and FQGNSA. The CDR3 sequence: CASSPPVADTQYF. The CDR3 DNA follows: TGTGCCAGCAGCCCGCCGGTGGCAGATACGCAGTATTTT. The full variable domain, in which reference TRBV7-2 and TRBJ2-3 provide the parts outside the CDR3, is GAGVSQSPSNKVTEKGKDVELRCDPISGHTALYWYRQSLGQGLEFLIYFQGNSAPDKSGLPSDRFSAERTGGSVSTLTIQRTQQEDSAVYLCASSPPVADTQYFGPGTRLTVL.

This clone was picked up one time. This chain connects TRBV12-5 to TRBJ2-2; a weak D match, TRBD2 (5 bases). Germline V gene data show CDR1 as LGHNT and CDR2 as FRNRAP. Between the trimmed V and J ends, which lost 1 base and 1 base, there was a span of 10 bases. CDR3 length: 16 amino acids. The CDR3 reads CASGLARVWNTGELFF. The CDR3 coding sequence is TGTGCTAGTGGTTTGGCGAGGGTGTGGAACACCGGGGAGCTGTTTTTT.

CDR3 loop: CASSPGADTQYF. CDR3 DNA: TGTGCCAGCAGTCCAGGCGCAGATACGCAGTATTTT. V gene TRBV12-3 or TRBV12-4 combines with J gene TRBJ2-3, with no clear D. V dropped 5 bases and J dropped 4 bases, with 7 bases sitting between them. The CDR3 sequence is 12 residues long.

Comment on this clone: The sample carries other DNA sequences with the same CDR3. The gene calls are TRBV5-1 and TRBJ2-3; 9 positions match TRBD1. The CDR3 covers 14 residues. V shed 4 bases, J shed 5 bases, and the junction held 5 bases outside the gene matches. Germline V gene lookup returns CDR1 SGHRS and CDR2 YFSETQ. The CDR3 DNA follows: TGCGCCAGCAGCCTGGGACAGGGCGGAGATACGCAGTATTTT. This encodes CASSLGQGGDTQYF.

CDR3 nucleotides: TGTGCCAGCAGTCGGGGGGGGATTGGTACGCAGTATTTT. The encoded protein is CASSRGGIGTQYF. The rearrangement links TRBV7-2 to TRBJ2-3; TRBD2 agrees at 8 bases. The CDR3 totals 13 residues. V lost 6 bases, J lost 8 bases, and 7 bases stayed unmatched. Germline V lookup: CDR1 SGHTA, CDR2 FQGNSA.

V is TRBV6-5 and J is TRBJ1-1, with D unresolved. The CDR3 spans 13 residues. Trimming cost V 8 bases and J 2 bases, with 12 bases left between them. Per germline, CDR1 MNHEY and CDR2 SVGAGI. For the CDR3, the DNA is TGTGCCAGCTTGCGGCAGTACAACACTGAAGCTTTCTTT. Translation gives CASLRQYNTEAFF.

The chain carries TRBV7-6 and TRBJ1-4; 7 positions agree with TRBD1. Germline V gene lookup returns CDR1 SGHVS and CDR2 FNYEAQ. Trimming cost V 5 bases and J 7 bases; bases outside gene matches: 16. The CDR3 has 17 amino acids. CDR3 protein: CASSHIRGQGVGEKLFF. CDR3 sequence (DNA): TGTGCCAGCAGCCACATCCGGGGCCAGGGGGTGGGTGAAAAACTGTTTTTT.

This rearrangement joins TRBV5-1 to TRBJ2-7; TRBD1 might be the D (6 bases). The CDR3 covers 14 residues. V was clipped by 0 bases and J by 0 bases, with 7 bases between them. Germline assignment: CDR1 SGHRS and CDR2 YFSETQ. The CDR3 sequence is CASSLGGPSYEQYF. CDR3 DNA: TGCGCCAGCAGCTTGGGGGGGCCCTCCTACGAGCAGTACTTC.

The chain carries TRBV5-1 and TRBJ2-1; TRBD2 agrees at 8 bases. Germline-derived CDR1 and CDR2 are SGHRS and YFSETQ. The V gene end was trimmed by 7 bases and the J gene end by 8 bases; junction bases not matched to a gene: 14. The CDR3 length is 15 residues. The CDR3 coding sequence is TGCGCCAGCCGGGGAACTAGCGGCCCTTTGGATGAGCAGTTCTTC. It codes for CASRGTSGPLDEQFF.

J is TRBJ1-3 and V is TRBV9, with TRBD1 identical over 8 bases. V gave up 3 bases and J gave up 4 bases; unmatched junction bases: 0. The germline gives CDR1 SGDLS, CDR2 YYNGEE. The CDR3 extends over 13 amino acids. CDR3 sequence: CASSGTGGNTIYF. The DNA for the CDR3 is TGTGCCAGCAGCGGGACAGGGGGAAACACCATATATTTT.

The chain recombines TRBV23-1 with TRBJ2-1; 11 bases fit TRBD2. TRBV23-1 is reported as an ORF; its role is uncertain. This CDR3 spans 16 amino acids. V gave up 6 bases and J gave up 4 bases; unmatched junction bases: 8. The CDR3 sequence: CASSRRLAGPYNEQFF. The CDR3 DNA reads TGCGCCAGCAGCCGGCGACTAGCGGGGCCATACAATGAGCAGTTCTTC.

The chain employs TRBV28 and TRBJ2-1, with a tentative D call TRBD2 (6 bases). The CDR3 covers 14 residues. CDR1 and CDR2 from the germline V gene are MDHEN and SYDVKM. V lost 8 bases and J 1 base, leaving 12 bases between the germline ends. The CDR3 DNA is TGTGCCAGCCATATAGGGACTTCCTACAATGAGCAGTTCTTC. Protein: CASHIGTSYNEQFF.

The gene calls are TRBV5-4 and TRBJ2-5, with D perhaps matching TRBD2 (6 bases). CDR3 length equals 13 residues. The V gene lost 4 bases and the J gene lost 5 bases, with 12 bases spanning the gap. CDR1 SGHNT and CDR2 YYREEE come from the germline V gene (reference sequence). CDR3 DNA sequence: TGTGCCAGCAGCCCAACTAGCCGGGAGACCCAGTACTTC. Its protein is CASSPTSRETQYF. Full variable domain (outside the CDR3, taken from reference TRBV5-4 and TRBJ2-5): ETGVTQSPTHLIKTRGQQVTLRCSSQSGHNTVSWYQQALGQGPQFIFQYYREEENGRGNFPPRFSGLQFPNYSSELNVNALELDDSALYLCASSPTSRETQYFGPGTRLLVL.

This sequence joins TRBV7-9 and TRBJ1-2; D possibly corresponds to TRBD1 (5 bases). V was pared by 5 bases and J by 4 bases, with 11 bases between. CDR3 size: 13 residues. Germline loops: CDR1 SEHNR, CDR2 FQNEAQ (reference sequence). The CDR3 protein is CASSTQGVYGYTF. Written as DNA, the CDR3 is TGTGCCAGCAGCACGCAGGGTGTCTATGGCTACACCTTC. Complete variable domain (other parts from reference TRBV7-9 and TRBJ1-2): DTGVSQNPRHKITKRGQNVTFRCDPISEHNRLYWYRQTLGQGPEFLTYFQNEAQLEKSRLLSDRFSAERPKGSFSTLEIQRTEQGDSAMYLCASSTQGVYGYTFGSGTRLTVV.

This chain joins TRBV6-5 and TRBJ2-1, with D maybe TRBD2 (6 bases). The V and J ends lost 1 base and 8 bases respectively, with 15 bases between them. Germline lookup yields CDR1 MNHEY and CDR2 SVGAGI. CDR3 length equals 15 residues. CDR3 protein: CASSYYAGGGDEQFF. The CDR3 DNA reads TGTGCCAGCAGTTACTACGCAGGCGGCGGGGATGAGCAGTTCTTC.

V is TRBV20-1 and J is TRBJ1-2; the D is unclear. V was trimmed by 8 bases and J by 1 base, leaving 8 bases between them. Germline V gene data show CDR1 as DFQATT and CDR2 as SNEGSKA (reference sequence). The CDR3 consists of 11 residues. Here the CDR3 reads CSSTDNYGYTF. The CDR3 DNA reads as TGCAGTTCCACAGATAACTATGGCTACACCTTC.

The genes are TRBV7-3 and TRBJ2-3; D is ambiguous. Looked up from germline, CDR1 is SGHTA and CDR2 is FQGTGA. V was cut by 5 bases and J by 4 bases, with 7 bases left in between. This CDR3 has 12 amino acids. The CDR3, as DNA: TGTGCCAGCAGCCCGCGTCCAGATACGCAGTATTTT. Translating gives CASSPRPDTQYF.

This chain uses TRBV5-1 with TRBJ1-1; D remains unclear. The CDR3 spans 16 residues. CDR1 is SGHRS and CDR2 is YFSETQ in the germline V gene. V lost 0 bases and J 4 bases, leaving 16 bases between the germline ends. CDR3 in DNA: TGCGCCAGCAGCTTGGGGTCCCTCTACCGCGGCACTGAAGCTTTCTTT. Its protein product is CASSLGSLYRGTEAFF.

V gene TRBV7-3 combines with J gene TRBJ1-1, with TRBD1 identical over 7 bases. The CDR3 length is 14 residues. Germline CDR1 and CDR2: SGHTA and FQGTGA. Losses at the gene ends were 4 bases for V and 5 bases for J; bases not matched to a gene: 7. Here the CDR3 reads CASSSSGGRTEAFF. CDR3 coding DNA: TGTGCCAGCAGCTCATCAGGGGGGCGGACTGAAGCTTTCTTT. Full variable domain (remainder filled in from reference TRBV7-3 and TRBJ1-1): GAGVSQTPSNKVTEKGKYVELRCDPISGHTALYWYRQSLGQGPEFLIYFQGTGAADDSGLPNDRFFAVRPEGSVSTLKIQRTERGDSAVYLCASSSSGGRTEAFFGQGTRLTVV.

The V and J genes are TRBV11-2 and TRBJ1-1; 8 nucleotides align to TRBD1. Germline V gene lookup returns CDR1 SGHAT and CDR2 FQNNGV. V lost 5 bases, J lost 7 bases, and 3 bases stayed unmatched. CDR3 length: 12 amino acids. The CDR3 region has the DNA TGTGCCAGCAGCCGGGACAGGTATGAAGCTTTCTTT. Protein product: CASSRDRYEAFF.

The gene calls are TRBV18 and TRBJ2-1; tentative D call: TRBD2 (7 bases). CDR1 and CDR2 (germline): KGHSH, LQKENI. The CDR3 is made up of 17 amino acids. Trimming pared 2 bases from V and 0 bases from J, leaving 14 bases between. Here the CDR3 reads CASSPSGGGSSYNEQFF. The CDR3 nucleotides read TGTGCCAGCTCACCATCTGGGGGGGGCAGCTCCTACAATGAGCAGTTCTTC.

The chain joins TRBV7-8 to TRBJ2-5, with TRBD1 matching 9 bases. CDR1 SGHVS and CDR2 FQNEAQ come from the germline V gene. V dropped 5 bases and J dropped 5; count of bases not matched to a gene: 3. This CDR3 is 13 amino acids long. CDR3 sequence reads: CASSRDRVETQYF. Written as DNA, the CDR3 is TGTGCCAGCAGCCGGGACAGGGTGGAGACCCAGTACTTC.

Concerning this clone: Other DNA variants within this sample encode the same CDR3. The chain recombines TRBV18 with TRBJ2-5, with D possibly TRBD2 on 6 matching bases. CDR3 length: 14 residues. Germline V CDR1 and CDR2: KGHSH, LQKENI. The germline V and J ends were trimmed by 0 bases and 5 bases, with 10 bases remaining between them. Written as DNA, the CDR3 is TGTGCCAGCTCACCACCGGGGGGACGGGAGACCCAGTACTTC. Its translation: CASSPPGGRETQYF.

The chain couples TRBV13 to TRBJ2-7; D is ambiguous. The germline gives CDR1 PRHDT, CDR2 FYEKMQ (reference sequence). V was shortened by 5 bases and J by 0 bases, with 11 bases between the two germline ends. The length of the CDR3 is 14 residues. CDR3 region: CASSPLVSSYEQYF. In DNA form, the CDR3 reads TGTGCCAGCAGCCCATTAGTGAGCTCCTACGAGCAGTACTTC.

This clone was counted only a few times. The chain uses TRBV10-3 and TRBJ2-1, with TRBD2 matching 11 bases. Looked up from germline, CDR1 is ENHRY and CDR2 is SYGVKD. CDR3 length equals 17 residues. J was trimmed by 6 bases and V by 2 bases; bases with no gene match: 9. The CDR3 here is CAISETGLAGSPNEQFF. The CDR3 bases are TGTGCCATCAGTGAGACAGGACTAGCGGGTAGCCCCAATGAGCAGTTCTTC.

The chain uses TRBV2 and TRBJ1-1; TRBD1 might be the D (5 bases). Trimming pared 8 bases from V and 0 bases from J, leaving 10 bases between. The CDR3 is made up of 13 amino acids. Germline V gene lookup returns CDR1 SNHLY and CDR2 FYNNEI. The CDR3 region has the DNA TGTGCCAGCCCCAGGGAAGTGAACACTGAAGCTTTCTTT. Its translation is CASPREVNTEAFF.

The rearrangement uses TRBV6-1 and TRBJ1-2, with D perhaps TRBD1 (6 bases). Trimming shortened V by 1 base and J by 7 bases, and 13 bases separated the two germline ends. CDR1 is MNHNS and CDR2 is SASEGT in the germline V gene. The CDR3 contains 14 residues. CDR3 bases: TGTGCCAGCAGTGAAGGATGGACAGAGGGTGGCTACACCTTC. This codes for CASSEGWTEGGYTF.

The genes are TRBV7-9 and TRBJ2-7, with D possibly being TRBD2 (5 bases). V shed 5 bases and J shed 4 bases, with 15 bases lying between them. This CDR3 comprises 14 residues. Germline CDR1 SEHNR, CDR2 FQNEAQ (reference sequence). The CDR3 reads CASSPSGAEYEQYF. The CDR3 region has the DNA TGTGCCAGCAGCCCCAGCGGAGCCGAGTACGAGCAGTACTTC.

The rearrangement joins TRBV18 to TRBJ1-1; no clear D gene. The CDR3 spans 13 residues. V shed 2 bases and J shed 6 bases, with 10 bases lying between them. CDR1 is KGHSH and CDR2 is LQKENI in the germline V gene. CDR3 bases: TGTGCCAGCTCACCATCTCCCGGAGCTGAAGCTTTCTTT. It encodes CASSPSPGAEAFF.